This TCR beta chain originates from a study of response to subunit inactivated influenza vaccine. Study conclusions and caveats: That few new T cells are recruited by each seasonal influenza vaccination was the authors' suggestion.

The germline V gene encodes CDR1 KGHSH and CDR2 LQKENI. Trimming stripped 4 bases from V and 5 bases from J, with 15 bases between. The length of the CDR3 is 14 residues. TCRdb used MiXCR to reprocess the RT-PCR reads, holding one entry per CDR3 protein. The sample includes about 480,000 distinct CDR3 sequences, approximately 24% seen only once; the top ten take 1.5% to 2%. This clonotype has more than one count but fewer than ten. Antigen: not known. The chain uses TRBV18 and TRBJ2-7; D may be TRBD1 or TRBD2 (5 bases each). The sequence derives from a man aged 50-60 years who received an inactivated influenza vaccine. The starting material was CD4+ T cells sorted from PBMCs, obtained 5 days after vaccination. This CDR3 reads CASSLTGPPNEQYF. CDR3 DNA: TGTGCCAGCTCACTAACGGGACCGCCGAACGAGCAGTACTTC.